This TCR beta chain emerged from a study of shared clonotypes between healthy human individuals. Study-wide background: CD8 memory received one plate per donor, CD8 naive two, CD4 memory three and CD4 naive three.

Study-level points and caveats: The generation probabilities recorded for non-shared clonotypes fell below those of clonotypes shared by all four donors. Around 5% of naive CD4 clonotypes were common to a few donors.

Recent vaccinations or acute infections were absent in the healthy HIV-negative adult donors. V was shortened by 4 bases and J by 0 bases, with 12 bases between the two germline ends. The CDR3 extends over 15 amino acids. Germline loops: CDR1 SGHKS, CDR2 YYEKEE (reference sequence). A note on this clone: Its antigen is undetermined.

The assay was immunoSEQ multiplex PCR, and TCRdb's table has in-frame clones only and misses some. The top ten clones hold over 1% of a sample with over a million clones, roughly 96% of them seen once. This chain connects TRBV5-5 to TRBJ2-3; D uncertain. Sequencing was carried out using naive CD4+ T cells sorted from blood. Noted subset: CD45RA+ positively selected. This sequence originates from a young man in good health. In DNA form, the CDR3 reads TGTGCCAGCAGCAACCCTCAGACTAGCACAGATACGCAGTATTTT. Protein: CASSNPQTSTDTQYF.